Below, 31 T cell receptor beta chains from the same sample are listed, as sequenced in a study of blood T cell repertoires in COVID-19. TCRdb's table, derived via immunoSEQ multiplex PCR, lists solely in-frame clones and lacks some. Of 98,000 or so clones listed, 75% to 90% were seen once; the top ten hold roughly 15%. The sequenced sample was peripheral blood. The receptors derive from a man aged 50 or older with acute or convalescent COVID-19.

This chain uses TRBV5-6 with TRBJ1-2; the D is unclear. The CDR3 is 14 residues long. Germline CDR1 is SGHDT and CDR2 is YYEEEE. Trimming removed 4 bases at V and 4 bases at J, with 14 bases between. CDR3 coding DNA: TGTGCCAGCAGCCCCTCGACACTGGCCTATGGCTACACCTTC. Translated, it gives CASSPSTLAYGYTF.

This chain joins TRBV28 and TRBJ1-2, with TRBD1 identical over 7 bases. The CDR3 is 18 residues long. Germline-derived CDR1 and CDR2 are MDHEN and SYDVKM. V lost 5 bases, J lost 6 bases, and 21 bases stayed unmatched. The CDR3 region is CASSHQTGIVGWHNGYTF. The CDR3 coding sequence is TGTGCCAGCAGTCACCAGACAGGGATAGTTGGGTGGCATAATGGCTACACCTTC.

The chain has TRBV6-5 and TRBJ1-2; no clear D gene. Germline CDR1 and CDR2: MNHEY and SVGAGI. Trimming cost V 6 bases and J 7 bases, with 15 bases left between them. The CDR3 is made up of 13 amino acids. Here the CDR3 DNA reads TGTGCCAGCAGCTCCACTCAGGTCCGTGGCTACACCTTC. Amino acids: CASSSTQVRGYTF.

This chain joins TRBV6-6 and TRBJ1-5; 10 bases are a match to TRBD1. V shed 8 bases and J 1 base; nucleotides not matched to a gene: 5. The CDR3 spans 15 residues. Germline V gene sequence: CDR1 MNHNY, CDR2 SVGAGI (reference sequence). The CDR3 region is CASGTGAASNQPQHF. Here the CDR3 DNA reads TGTGCCAGCGGGACAGGGGCGGCAAGCAATCAGCCCCAGCATTTT.

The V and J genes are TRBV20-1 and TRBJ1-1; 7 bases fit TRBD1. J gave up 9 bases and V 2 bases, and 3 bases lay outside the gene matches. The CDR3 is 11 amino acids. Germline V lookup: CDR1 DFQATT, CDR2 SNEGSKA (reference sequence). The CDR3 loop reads CSARQQGKAFF. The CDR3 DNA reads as TGCAGTGCTAGACAACAGGGGAAAGCTTTCTTT.

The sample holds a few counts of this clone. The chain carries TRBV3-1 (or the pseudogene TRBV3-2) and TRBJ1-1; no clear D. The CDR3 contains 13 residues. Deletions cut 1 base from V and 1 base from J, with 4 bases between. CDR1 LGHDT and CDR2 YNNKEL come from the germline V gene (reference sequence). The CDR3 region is CASSQVRNTEAFF. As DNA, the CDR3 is TGTGCCAGCAGCCAAGTTAGGAACACTGAAGCTTTCTTT.

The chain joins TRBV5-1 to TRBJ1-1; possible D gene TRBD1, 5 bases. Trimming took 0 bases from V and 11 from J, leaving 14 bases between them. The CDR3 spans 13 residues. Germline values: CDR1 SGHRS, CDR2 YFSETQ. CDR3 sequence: CASSLAGSMRAFF. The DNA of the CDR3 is TGCGCCAGCAGCTTGGCAGGGTCGATGCGGGCTTTCTTT.

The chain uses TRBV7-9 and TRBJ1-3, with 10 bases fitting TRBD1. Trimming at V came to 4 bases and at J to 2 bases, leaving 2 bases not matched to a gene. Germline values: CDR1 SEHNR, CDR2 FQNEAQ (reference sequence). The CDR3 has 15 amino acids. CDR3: CASSYGQGAGNTIYF. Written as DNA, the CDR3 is TGTGCCAGCAGCTACGGACAGGGGGCTGGAAACACCATATATTTT.

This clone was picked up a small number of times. The CDR3 bases are TGTGCCAGCAGCCAATTGGACAGAAAATCAACGGGGTATGGCTACACCTTC. This translates into CASSQLDRKSTGYGYTF. The V call is TRBV3-1 (or the pseudogene TRBV3-2), the J call TRBJ1-2, with a possible D match to TRBD1 (6 bases). Trimming removed 2 bases at V and 5 bases at J, with 21 bases between. This CDR3 has 17 residues. Germline values: CDR1 LGHDT, CDR2 YNNKEL (reference sequence).

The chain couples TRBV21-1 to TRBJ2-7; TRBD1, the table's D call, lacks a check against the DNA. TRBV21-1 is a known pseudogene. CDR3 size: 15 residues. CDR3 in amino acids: CASSNYGTGAHEQYF. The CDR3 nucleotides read TGTGCCAGCAGCAATTACGGGACAGGGGCCCACGAGCAGTACTTC.

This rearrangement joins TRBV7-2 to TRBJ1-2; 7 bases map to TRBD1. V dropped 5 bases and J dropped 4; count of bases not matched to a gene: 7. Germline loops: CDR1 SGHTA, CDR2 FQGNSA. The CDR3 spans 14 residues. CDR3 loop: CASSPDRAAYGYTF. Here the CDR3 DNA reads TGTGCCAGCAGCCCCGACAGGGCCGCCTATGGCTACACCTTC.

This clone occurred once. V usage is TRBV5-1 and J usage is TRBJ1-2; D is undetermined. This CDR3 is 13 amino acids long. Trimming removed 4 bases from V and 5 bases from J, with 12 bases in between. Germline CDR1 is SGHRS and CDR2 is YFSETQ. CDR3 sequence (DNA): TGCGCCAGCAGCCGCGGGTCATTATATGGCTACACCTTC. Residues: CASSRGSLYGYTF.

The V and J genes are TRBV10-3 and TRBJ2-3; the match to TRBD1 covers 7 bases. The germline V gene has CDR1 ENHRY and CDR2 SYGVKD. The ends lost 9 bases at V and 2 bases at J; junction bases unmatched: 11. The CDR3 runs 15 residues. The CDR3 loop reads CAIRTGLTNTDTQYF. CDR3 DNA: TGTGCCATAAGGACAGGTCTTACCAACACAGATACGCAGTATTTT.

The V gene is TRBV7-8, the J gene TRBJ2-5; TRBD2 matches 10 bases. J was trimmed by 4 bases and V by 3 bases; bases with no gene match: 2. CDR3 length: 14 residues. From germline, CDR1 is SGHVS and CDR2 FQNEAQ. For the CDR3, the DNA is TGTGCCAGCAGCTTCCGACTAGCGGGAGAGACCCAGTACTTC. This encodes CASSFRLAGETQYF.

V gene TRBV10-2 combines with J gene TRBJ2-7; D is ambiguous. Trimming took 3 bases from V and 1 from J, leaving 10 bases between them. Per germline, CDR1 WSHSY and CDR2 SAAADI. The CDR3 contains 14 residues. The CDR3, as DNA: TGCGCCAGCAGTGACAGCGCACAATCCTACGAGCAGTACTTC. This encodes CASSDSAQSYEQYF.

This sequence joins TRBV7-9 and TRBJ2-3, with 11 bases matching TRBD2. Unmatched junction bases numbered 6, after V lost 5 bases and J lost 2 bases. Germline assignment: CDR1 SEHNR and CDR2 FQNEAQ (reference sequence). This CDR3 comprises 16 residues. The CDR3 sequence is CASSPRLAGYTDTQYF. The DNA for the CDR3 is TGTGCCAGCAGCCCGCGACTAGCGGGGTACACAGATACGCAGTATTTT.

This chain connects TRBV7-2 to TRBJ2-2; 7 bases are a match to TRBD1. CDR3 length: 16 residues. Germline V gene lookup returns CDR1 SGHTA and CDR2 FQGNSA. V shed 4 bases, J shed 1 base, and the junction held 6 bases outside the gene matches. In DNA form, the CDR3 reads TGTGCCAGCAGCTCAGCACGACAGGGGAACACCGGGGAGCTGTTTTTT. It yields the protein CASSSARQGNTGELFF.

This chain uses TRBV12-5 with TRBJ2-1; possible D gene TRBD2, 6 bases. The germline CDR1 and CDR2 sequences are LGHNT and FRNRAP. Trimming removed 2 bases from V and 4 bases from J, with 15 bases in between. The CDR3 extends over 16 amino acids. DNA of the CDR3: TGTGCTAGTGGTTTGTGGGTGGGGGGATCGTACAATGAGCAGTTCTTC. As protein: CASGLWVGGSYNEQFF.

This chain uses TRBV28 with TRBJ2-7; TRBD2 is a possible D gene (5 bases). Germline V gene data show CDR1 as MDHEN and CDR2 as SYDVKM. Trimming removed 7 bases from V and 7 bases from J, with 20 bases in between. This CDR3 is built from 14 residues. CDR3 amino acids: CASTLGLAIREQYF. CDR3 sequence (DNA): TGTGCCAGCACCCTCGGGCTAGCCATCCGGGAGCAGTACTTC. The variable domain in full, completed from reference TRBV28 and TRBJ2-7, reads DVKVTQSSRYLVKRTGEKVFLECVQDMDHENMFWYRQDPGLGLRLIYFSYDVKMKEKGDIPEGYSVSREKKERFSLILESASTNQTSMYLCASTLGLAIREQYFGPGTRLTVT.

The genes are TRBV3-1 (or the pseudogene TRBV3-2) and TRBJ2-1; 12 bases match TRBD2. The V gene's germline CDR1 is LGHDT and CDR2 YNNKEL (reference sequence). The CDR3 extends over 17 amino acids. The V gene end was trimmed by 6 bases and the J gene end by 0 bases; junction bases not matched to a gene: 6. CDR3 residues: CASSLGLAGNSYNEQFF. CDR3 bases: TGTGCCAGCAGTCTGGGACTAGCGGGCAACTCCTACAATGAGCAGTTCTTC.

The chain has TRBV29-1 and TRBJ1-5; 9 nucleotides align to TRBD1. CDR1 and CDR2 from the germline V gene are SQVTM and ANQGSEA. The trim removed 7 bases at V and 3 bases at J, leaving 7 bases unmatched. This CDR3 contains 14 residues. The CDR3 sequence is CSGRDREFNQPQHF. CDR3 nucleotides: TGCAGCGGCCGGGACAGGGAATTCAATCAGCCCCAGCATTTT.

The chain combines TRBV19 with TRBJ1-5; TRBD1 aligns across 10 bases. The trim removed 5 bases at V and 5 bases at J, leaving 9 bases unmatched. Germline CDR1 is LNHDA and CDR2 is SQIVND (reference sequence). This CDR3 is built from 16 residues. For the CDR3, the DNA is TGTGCCAGTAGTCCCCCGGGACAGGGGATCCATCAGCCCCAGCATTTT. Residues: CASSPPGQGIHQPQHF.

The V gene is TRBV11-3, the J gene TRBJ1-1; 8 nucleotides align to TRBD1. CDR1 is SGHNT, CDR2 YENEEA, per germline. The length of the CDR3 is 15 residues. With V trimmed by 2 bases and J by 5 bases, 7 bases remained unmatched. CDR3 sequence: CASSLTLQGETEAFF. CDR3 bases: TGTGCCAGCAGCTTAACCTTACAGGGGGAGACTGAAGCTTTCTTT.

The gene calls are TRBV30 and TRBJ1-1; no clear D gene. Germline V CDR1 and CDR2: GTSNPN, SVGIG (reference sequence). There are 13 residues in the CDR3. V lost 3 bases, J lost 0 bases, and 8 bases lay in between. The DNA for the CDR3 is TGTGCCTGGAGACAGCTCGTGAACACTGAAGCTTTCTTT. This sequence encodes CAWRQLVNTEAFF.

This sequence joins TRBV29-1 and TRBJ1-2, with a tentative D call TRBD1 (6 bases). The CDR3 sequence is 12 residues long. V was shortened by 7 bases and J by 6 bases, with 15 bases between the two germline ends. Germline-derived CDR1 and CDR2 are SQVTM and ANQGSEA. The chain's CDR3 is CSAPGAGDGYTF. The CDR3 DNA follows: TGCAGCGCCCCAGGGGCGGGTGATGGCTACACCTTC.

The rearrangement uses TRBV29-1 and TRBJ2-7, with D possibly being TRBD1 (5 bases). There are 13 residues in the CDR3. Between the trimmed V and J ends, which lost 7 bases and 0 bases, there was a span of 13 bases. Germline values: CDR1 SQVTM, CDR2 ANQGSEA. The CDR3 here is CSAESDNSYEQYF. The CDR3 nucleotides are TGCAGCGCCGAGTCGGACAACTCCTACGAGCAGTACTTC.

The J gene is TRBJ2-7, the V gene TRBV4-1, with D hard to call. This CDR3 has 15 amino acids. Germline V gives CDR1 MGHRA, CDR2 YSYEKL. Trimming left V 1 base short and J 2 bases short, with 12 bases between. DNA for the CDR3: TGCGCCAGCAGCCAAGCTGCGGAGAGTGCCTACGAGCAGTACTTC. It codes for CASSQAAESAYEQYF.

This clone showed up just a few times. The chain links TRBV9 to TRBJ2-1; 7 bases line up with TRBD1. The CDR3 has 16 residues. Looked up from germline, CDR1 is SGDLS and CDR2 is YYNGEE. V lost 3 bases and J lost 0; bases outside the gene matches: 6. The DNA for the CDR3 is TGTGCCAGCAGCGAGGGACAGAGAATCTCCTACAATGAGCAGTTCTTC. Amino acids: CASSEGQRISYNEQFF.

CDR3 in DNA: TGCAGCGTCCGCCGCCCAGGATCACCGGAGCAGTACTTC. Protein sequence: CSVRRPGSPEQYF. The chain has TRBV29-1 and TRBJ2-7; no definite D call. This CDR3 spans 13 amino acids. Trimming removed 6 bases from V and 7 bases from J, with 19 bases in between. CDR1 is SQVTM and CDR2 is ANQGSEA in the germline V gene.

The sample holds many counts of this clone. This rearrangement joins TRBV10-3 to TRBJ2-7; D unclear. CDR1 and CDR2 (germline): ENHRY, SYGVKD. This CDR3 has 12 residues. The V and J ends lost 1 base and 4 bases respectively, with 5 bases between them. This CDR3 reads CAISEFLYEQYF. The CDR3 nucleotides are TGTGCCATCAGTGAGTTCTTATACGAGCAGTACTTC.

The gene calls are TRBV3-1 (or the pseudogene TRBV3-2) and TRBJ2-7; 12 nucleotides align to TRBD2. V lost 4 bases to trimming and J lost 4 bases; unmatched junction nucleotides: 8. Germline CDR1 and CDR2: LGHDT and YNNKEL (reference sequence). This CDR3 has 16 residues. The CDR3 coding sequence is TGTGCCAGCAGCCCTACTAGCGGGAGGCGAGGGTACGAGCAGTACTTC. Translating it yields CASSPTSGRRGYEQYF.